The 6 T cell receptor beta chains presented below share a single source sample, sequenced in a study of cytomegalovirus exposure and HLA in healthy donors. PCR involved 60 Vbeta and 13 Jbeta primers. Sequencing used immunoSEQ multiplex PCR; TCRdb keeps in-frame clones, though not all of them. Among 100,000 or so clones listed, about 80% were seen once. What was sequenced was PBMCs. The receptors were sampled from a man aged 25-40 years in good health and CMV-seronegative.

The V and J genes are TRBV27 and TRBJ1-5; TRBD1 aligns across 11 bases. This CDR3 is built from 14 residues. Germline V gene sequence: CDR1 MNHEY, CDR2 SMNVEV (reference sequence). The J segment lost 5 bases and the V segment lost 6 bases, leaving 3 bases of the junction unmatched. The CDR3 reads CASSLGQGDQPQHF. CDR3 DNA sequence: TGTGCCAGCAGCCTGGGACAGGGGGATCAGCCCCAGCATTTT.

The chain joins TRBV11-2 to TRBJ2-2, with 7 nucleotides matching TRBD1. The germline V gene encodes CDR1 SGHAT and CDR2 FQNNGV. The length of the CDR3 is 18 residues. V dropped 4 bases and J dropped 0; count of bases not matched to a gene: 11. CDR3 sequence reads: CASSYSYRGPANTGELFF. The CDR3 region has the DNA TGTGCCAGCAGCTATAGCTACAGGGGACCCGCGAACACCGGGGAGCTGTTTTTT.

The V and J genes are TRBV6-1 and TRBJ2-7; possibly TRBD1 for D (5 bases). V lost 2 bases and J 4 bases, leaving 15 bases between the germline ends. Germline CDR1 reads MNHNS; CDR2 reads SASEGT. The CDR3 is 15 residues long. The CDR3, as DNA: TGTGCCAGCAGTGAAACTACAGGTCGCGCGTACGAGCAGTACTTC. Translating gives CASSETTGRAYEQYF.

J is TRBJ1-6 and V is TRBV6-4; TRBD1 matches at 11 bases. CDR1 is MRHNA and CDR2 is SNTAGT in the germline V gene. This CDR3 comprises 15 residues. The V segment lost 4 bases and the J segment 8 bases; nucleotides outside the gene matches: 4. The CDR3 region is CASSAGTGGYSPLHF. As DNA, the CDR3 is TGTGCCAGCAGTGCGGGGACAGGGGGTTATTCACCCCTCCACTTT.

The chain links TRBV11-2 to TRBJ2-6; TRBD1 aligns across 9 bases. Germline lookup yields CDR1 SGHAT and CDR2 FQNNGV. J was trimmed by 12 bases and V by 6 bases; bases with no gene match: 12. The CDR3 contains 15 residues. The chain's CDR3 is CASSLTGTGNPVLTF. The CDR3 DNA sequence: TGTGCCAGCAGTCTCACCGGGACAGGGAACCCCGTCCTGACTTTC.

Only a few counts were recorded for this clone. The chain has TRBV30 and TRBJ2-3; weak D call: TRBD2 (7 bases). The CDR3 spans 14 residues. The germline CDR1 and CDR2 sequences are GTSNPN and SVGIG (reference sequence). Trimming removed 4 bases at V and 3 bases at J, with 14 bases between. Written as DNA, the CDR3 is TGTGCCTGGACTAGCGGACAGCAGACAGATACGCAGTATTTT. Amino acids: CAWTSGQQTDTQYF.